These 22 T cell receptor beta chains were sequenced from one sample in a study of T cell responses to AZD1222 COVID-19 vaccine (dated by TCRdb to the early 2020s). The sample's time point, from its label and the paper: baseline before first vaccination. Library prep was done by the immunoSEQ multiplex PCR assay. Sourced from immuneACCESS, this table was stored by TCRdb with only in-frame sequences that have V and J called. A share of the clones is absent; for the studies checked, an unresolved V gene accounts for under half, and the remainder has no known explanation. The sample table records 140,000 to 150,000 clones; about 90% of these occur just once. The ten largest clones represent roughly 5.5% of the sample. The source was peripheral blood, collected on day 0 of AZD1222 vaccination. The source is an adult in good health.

The CDR3 nucleotides are TGTGCCATCAGTGGGTCCACAGGGAAGGGCACTGAAGCTTTCTTT. Translated, it gives CAISGSTGKGTEAFF. The gene calls are TRBV10-3 and TRBJ1-1, with D maybe TRBD1 (6 bases). Germline-derived CDR1 and CDR2 are ENHRY and SYGVKD. This CDR3 region has 15 residues. With 4 bases removed from V and 4 bases from J, the gap between germline ends came to 16 bases.

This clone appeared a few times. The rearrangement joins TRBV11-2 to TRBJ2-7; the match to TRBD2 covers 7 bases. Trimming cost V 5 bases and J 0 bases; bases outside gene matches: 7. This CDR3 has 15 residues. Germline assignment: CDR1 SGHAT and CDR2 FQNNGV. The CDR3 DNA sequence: TGTGCCAGCAGCCCCTCGAGCGGGGCCTCCTACGAGCAGTACTTC. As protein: CASSPSSGASYEQYF.

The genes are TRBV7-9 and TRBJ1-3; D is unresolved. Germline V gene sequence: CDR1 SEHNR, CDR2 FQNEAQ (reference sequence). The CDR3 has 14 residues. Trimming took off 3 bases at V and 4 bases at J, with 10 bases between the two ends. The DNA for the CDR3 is TGTGCCAGCAGCTTGCGAGGTAGCGGAAACACCATATATTTT. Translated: CASSLRGSGNTIYF.

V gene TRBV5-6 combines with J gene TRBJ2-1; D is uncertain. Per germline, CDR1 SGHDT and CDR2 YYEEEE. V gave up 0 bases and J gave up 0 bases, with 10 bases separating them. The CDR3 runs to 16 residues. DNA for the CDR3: TGTGCCAGCAGCTTGGTGGCGCTTAGCTCCTACAATGAGCAGTTCTTC. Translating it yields CASSLVALSSYNEQFF.

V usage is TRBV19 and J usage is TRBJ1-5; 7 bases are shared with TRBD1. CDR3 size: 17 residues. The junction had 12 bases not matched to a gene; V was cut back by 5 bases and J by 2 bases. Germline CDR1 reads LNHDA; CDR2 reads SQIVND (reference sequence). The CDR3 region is CASSPNRGPYGNQPQHF. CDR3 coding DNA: TGTGCCAGTAGTCCGAACAGGGGCCCCTACGGCAATCAGCCCCAGCATTTT.

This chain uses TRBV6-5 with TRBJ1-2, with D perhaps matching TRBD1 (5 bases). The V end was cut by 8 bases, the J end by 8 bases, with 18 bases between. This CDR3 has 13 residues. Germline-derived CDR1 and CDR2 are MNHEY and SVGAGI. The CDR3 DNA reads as TGTGCCAGCTCCCTAACGGGGCTCGGCGGCTACACCTTC. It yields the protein CASSLTGLGGYTF.

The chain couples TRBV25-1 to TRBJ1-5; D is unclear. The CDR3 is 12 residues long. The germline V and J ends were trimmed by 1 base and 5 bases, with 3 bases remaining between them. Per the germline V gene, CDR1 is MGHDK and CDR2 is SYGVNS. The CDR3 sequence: CASSESDQPQHF. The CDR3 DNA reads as TGTGCCAGCAGTGAATCCGATCAGCCCCAGCATTTT.

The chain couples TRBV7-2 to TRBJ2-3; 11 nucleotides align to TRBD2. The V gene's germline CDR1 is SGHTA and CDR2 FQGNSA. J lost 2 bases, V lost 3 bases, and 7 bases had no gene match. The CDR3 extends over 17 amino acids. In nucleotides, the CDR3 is TGTGCCAGCAGCTTCGTGACTAGCGGGGCGTCCACAGATACGCAGTATTTT. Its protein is CASSFVTSGASTDTQYF.

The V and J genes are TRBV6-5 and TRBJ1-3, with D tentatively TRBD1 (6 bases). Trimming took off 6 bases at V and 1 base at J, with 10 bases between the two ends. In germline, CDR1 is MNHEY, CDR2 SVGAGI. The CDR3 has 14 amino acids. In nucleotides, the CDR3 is TGTGCCAGCAGAAGAGGGGGTTCTGGAAACACCATATATTTT. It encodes CASRRGGSGNTIYF.

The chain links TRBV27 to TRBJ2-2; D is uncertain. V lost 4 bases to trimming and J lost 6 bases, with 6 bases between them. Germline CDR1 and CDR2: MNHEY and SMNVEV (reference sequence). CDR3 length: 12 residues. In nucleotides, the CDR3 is TGTGCCAGCAGTTCTCGGGCCGGGGAGCTGTTTTTT. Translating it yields CASSSRAGELFF.

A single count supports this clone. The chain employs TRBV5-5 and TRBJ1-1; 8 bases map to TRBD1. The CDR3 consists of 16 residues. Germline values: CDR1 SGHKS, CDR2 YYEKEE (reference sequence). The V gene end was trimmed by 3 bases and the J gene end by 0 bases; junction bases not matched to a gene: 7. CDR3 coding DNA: TGTGCCAGCAGCTACGGACAGGGCGGAGTGAACACTGAAGCTTTCTTT. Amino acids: CASSYGQGGVNTEAFF.

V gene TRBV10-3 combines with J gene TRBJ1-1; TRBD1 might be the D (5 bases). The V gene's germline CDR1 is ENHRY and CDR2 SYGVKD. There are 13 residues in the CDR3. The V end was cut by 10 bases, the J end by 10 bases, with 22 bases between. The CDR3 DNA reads TGTGCCACCAGGGTTGAACTGGGCTCCTTAGCTTTCTTT. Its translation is CATRVELGSLAFF.

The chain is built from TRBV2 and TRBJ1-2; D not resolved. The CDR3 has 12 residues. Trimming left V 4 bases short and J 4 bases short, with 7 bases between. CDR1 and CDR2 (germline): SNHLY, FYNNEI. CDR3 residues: CASSVSGYGYTF. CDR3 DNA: TGTGCCAGCAGTGTGTCAGGCTATGGCTACACCTTC.

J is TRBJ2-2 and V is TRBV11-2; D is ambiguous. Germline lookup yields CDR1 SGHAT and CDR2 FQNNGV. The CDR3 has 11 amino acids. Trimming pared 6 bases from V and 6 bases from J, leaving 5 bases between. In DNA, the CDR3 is TGTGCCAGCAGTCAGTCCGGGGAGCTGTTTTTT. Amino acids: CASSQSGELFF.

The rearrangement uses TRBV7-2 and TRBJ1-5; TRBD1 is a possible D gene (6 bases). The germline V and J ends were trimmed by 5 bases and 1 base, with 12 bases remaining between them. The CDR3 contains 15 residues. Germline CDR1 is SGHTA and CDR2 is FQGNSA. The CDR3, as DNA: TGTGCCAGCAGCCTTGGAGGGGGGAGCAATCAGCCCCAGCATTTT. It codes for CASSLGGGSNQPQHF.

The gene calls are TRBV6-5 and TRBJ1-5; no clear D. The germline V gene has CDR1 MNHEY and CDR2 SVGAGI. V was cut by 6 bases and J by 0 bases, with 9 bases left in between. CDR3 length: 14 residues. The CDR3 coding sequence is TGTGCCAGCAGGTCATTAGATAGCAATCAGCCCCAGCATTTT. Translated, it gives CASRSLDSNQPQHF.

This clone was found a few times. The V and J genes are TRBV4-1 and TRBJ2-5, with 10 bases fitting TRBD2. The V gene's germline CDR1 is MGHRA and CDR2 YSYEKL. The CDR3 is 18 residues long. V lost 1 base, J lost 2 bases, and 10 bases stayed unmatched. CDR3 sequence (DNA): TGCGCCAGCAGCCAAGTAAATCTGGGACTAGCGAAACAAGAGACCCAGTACTTC. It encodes CASSQVNLGLAKQETQYF.

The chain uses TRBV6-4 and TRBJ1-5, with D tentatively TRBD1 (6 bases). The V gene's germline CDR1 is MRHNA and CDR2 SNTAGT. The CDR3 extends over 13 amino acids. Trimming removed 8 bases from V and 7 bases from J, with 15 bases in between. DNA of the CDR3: TGTGCCAGCGCGTTGGGGACAAACCAGCCCCAGCATTTT. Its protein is CASALGTNQPQHF.

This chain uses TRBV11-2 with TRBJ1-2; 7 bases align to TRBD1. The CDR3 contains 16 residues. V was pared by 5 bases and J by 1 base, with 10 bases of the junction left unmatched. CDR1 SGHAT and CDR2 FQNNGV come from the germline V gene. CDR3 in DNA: TGTGCCAGCAGCGTAGGGGGACAGTGGAATAACTATGGCTACACCTTC. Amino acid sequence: CASSVGGQWNNYGYTF.

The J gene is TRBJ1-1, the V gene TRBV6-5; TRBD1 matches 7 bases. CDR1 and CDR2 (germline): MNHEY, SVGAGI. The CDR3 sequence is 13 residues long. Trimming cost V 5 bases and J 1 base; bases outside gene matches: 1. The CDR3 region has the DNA TGTGCCAGCAGTCGACAGGGGAACACTGAAGCTTTCTTT. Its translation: CASSRQGNTEAFF.

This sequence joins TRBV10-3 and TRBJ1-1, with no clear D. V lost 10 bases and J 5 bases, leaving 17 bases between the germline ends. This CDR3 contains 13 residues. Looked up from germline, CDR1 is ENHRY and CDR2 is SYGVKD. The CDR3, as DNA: TGTGCCAGCCAGATCGCGGTCAGGACTGAAGCTTTCTTT. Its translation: CASQIAVRTEAFF.

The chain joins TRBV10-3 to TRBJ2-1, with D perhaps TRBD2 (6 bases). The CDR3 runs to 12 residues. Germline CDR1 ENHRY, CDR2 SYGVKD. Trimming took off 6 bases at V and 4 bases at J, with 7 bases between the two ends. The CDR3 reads CAIRDYYNEQFF. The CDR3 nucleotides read TGTGCCATCAGGGACTATTACAATGAGCAGTTCTTC.